This T cell receptor beta chain was retrieved from a study of T cell responses to AZD1222 COVID-19 vaccine. The wider study: Analysis merged second doses at about 4 or about 12 weeks. Broader study findings: Baseline testing showed seropositivity in only a handful of AZD1222 recipients. It was only after the peak T cell response that any repertoires were sampled. Clonal diversity was possibly underestimated; the donors were predominantly white British and more often female.

The V and J ends lost 5 bases and 3 bases, in that order; junction bases with no gene match: 3. Germline-derived CDR1 and CDR2 are MNHEY and SMNVEV (reference sequence). The CDR3 runs to 15 residues. Concerning this clone itself: Its antigen is not known.

Sequenced by immunoSEQ multiplex PCR; TCRdb stores in-frame clones only, minus some. Of roughly 120,000 clones in the sample, about 87% were seen once. Sequenced here: peripheral blood, sampled on day 0 of AZD1222 vaccination. The V gene is TRBV27, the J gene TRBJ2-1; 11 nucleotides match TRBD2. The sequence came from an adult in good health. The CDR3 protein is CASSPTSGNYNEQFF. The CDR3 DNA follows: TGTGCCAGCAGTCCGACTAGCGGGAACTACAATGAGCAGTTCTTC.